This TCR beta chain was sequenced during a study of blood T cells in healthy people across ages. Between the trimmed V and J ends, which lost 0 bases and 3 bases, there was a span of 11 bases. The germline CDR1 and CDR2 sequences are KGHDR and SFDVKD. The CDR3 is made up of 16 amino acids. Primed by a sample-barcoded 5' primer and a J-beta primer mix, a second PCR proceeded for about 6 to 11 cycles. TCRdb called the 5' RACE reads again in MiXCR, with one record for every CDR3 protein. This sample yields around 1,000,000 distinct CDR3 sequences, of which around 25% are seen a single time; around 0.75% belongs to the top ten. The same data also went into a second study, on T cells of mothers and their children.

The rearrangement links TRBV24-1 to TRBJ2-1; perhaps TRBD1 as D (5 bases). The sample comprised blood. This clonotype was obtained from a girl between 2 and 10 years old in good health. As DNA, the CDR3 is TGTGCCACCAGTGATTTGCAAGGGGCTAACTACAATGAGCAGTTCTTC. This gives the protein CATSDLQGANYNEQFF.